The rows below give T cell receptor beta chains drawn from one sample of a study of OX40 agonist ivuxolimab in advanced cancers. Sequencing used immunoSEQ multiplex PCR; TCRdb keeps in-frame clones, though not all of them. This table has more than 55,000 clones, about 90% appearing once. The specimen was CD4+ or CD8+ T cells sorted from blood, collected in a trial of the OX40 agonist ivuxolimab. All receptors derive from an adult with an advanced solid tumor such as melanoma, head and neck, liver or kidney cancer. CDR3s include the opening cysteine and the closing phenylalanine or tryptophan. The D gene is left open where the match is weak. Clone size, where shown, is once, few, many, or a class for clones that have expanded.

V gene	clone size	J gene	D gene	CDR3 DNA	CDR3 protein
TRBV5-1	.	TRBJ2-1	TRBD2	TGCGCCAGCAGCTTGTCGACTAGCGGGCGGAGGTTGGATGAGCAGTTCTTC	CASSLSTSGRRLDEQFF
TRBV9	.	TRBJ1-2	TRBD1	TGTGCCAGCAGCGTAATGACAGGGGTGTCGGGTGGCTACACCTTC	CASSVMTGVSGGYTF
TRBV18	once	TRBJ1-3	.	TGTGCCAGCTCACCTGTTGCGGTCTTCTCTGGAAACACCATATATTTT	CASSPVAVFSGNTIYF
TRBV10-3	.	TRBJ1-4	TRBD1	TGTGCCACCAGGGGGCTTACTAATGAAAAACTGTTTTTT	CATRGLTNEKLFF
TRBV15	.	TRBJ2-5	.	TGTGCCACCAGCAGAGATCAACGGGAGACCCAGTACTTC	CATSRDQRETQYF
TRBV29-1	.	TRBJ1-3	.	TGCAGCGTCAGGGGCACCTCTGGAAACACCATATATTTT	CSVRGTSGNTIYF
TRBV28	.	TRBJ1-1	.	TGTGCCAGCAGTTCCACAGCGAACACTGAAGCTTTCTTT	CASSSTANTEAFF
TRBV7-2	once	TRBJ2-4	TRBD2	TGTGCCAGCAGCTTAGCTGCGGGAGAGGCATACATTCAGTACTTC	CASSLAAGEAYIQYF
TRBV7-2	.	TRBJ1-1	TRBD1	TGTGCCAGCAGCTTTCGGACAGGGACAAACACTGAAGCTTTCTTT	CASSFRTGTNTEAFF
TRBV5-4	.	TRBJ2-2	TRBD2	TGTGCCAGCGGCAGGAGGCGGGAGGCGAACACCGGGGAGCTGTTTTTT	CASGRRREANTGELFF
TRBV5-1	.	TRBJ2-7	TRBD1	TGCGCCAGCAGCCCGGGACAGACCTACGAGCAGTACTTC	CASSPGQTYEQYF
TRBV7-8	.	TRBJ2-5	.	TGTGCCAGCAGCTTTCAGCAGCGGTCCCAAGAGACCCAGTACTTC	CASSFQQRSQETQYF
TRBV28	.	TRBJ1-2	.	TGTGCCAGCAGCCAGCCACAGGGAGGGAACTATGGCTACACCTTC	CASSQPQGGNYGYTF
TRBV6-6	.	TRBJ2-2	.	TGTGCCATTCACAGGGAATCGAACACCGGGGAGCTGTTTTTT	CAIHRESNTGELFF
TRBV5-6	.	TRBJ2-7	.	TGTGCCAGCAGTTTCTATGATAGGGGATCCATCGAGCAGTACTTC	CASSFYDRGSIEQYF
TRBV7-3	.	TRBJ2-2	.	TGTGCCAGCAGCACTCAACACGGGGAGCTGTTTTTT	CASSTQHGELFF
TRBV19	.	TRBJ2-1	.	TGTGCCAGCACCCAATTCGGGAGAGCGAATGAGCAGTTCTTC	CASTQFGRANEQFF